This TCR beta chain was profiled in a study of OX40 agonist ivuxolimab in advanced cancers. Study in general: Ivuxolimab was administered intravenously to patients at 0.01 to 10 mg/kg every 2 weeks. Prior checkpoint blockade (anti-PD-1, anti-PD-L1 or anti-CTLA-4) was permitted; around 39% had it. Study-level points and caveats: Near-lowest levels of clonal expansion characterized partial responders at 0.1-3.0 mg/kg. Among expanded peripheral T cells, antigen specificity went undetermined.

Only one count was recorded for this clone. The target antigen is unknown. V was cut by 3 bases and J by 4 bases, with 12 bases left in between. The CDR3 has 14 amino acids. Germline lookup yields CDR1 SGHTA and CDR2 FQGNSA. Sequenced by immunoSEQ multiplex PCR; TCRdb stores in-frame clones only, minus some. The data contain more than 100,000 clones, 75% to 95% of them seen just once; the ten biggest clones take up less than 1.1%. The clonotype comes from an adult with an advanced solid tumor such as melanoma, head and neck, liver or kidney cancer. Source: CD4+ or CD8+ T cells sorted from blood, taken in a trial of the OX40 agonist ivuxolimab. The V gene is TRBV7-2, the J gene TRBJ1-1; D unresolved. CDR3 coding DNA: TGTGCCAGCAGCTTTCCGACTGGCCGCACTGAAGCTTTCTTT. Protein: CASSFPTGRTEAFF.